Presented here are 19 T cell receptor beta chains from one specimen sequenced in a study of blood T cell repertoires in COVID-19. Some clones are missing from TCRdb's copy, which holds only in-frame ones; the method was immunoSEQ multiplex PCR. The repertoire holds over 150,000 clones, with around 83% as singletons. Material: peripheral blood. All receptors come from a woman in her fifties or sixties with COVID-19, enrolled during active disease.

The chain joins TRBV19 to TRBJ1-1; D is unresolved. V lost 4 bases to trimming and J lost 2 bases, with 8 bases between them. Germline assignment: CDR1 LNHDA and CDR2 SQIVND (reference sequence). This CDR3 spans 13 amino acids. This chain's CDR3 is CASSRRVNTEAFF. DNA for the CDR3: TGTGCCAGTAGTAGGAGGGTAAACACTGAAGCTTTCTTT.

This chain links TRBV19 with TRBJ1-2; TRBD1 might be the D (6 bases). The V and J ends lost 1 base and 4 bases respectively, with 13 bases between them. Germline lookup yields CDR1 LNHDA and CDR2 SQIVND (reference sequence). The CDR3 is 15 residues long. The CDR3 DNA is TGTGCCAGTAGTATAGGACAGGCCTCAGGCTATGGCTACACCTTC. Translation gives CASSIGQASGYGYTF.

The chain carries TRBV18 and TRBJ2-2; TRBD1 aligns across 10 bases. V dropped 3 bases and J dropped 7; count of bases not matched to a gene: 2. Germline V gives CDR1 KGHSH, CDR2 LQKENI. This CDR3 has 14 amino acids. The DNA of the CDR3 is TGTGCCAGCTCACCGGGACAGGGGATCGGGGAGCTGTTTTTT. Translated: CASSPGQGIGELFF.

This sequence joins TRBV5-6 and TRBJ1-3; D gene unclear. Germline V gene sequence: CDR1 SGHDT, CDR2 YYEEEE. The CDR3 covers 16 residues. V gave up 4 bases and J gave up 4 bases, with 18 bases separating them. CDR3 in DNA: TGTGCCAGCAGCGTCCCTGGGCTTCAATCCGGAAACACCATATATTTT. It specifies CASSVPGLQSGNTIYF.

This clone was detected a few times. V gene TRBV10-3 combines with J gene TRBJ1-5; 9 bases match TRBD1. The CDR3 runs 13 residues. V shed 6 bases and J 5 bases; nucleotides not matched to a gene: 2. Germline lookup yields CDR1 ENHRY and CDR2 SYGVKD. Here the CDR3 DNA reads TGTGCCATCAGGGGGGACAGGGATCAGCCCCAGCATTTT. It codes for CAIRGDRDQPQHF.

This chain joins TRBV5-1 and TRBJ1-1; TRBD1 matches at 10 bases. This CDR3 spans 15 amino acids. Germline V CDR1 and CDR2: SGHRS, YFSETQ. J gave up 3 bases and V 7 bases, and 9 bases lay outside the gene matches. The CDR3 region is CASRAGTGVDTEAFF. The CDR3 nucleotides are TGCGCCAGCCGTGCCGGGACAGGGGTTGACACTGAAGCTTTCTTT.

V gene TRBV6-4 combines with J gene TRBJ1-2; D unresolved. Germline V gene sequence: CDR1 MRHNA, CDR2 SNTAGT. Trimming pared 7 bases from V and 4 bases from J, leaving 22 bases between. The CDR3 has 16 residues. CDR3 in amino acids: CASKVRPHETPYGYTF. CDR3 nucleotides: TGTGCCAGCAAAGTGAGACCCCACGAGACACCCTATGGCTACACCTTC.

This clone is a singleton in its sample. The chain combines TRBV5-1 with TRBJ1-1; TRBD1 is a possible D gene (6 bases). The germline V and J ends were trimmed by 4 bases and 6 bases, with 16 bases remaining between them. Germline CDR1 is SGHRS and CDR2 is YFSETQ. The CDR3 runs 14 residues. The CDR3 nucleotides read TGCGCCAGCAGCCCAACAGGGACGAGGGCTGAAGCTTTCTTT. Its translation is CASSPTGTRAEAFF.

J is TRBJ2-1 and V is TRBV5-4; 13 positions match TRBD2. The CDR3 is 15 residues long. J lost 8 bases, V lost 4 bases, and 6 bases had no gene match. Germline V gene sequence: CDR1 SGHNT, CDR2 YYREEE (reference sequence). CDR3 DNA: TGTGCCAGCAGCCCCGGGACTAGCGGGGAAGATGAGCAGTTCTTC. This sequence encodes CASSPGTSGEDEQFF.

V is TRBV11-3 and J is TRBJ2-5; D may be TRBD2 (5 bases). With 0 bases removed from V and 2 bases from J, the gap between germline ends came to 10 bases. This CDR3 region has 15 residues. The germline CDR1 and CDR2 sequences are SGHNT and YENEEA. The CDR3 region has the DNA TGTGCCAGCAGCTTAGAAGGCGGGCAGCAAGAGACCCAGTACTTC. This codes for CASSLEGGQQETQYF.

DNA of the CDR3: TGTGCCAGCACTCTAGGGGCTACTGAAGCTTTCTTT. It codes for CASTLGATEAFF. The V gene is TRBV7-9, the J gene TRBJ1-1; perhaps TRBD1 as D (5 bases). Deletions cut 7 bases from V and 5 bases from J, with 11 bases between. CDR1 is SEHNR and CDR2 is FQNEAQ in the germline V gene (reference sequence). This CDR3 region has 12 residues.

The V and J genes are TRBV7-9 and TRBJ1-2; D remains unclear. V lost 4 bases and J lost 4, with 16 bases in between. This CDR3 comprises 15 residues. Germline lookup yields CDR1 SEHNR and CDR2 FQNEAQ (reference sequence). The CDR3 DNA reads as TGTGCCAGCAGCTCAACAACGACGGAGACCTATGGCTACACCTTC. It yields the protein CASSSTTTETYGYTF.

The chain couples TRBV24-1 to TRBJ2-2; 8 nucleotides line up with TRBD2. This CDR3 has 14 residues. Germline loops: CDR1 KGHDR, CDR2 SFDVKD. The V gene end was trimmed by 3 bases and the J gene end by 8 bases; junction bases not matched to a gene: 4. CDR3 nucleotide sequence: TGTGCCACCAGTGATGCCGGGAGGGGTGGGGAGCTGTTTTTT. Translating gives CATSDAGRGGELFF.

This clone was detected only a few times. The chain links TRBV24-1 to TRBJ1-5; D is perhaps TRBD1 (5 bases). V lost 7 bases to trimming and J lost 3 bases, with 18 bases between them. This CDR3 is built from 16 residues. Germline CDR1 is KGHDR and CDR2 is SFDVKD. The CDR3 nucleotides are TGTGCCACCAGCGCGGGGGGGACGGGCCTCAATCAGCCCCAGCATTTT. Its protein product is CATSAGGTGLNQPQHF.

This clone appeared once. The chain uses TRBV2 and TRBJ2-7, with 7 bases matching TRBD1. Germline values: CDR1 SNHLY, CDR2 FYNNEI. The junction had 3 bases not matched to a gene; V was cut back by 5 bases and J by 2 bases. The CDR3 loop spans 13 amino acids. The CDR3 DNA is TGTGCCAGCAGTCACAGGGGTCCCTACGAGCAGTACTTC. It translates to CASSHRGPYEQYF.

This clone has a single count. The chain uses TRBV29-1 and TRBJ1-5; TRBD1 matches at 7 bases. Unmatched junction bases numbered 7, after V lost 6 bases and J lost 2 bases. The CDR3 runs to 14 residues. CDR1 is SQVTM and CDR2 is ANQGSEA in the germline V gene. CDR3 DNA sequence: TGCAGCGTCCAAGACGACAGGGGCAATCAGCCCCAGCATTTT. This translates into CSVQDDRGNQPQHF.

The CDR3 here is CASSSERRYNEQFF. For the CDR3, the DNA is TGCGCCAGCAGCTCGGAGCGCCGCTACAATGAGCAGTTCTTC. V usage is TRBV5-1 and J usage is TRBJ2-1, with no clear D. Germline values: CDR1 SGHRS, CDR2 YFSETQ. The V end was cut by 3 bases, the J end by 3 bases, with 10 bases between. The CDR3 loop spans 14 amino acids.

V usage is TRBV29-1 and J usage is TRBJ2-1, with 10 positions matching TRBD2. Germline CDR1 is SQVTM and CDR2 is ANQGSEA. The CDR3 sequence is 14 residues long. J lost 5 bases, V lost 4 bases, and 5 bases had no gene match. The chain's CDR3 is CSVVSGGANNEQFF. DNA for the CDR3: TGCAGCGTTGTAAGCGGGGGGGCAAACAATGAGCAGTTCTTC.

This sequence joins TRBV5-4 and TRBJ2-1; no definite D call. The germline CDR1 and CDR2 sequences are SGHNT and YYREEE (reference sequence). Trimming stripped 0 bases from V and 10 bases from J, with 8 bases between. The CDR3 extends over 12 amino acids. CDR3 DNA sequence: TGTGCCAGCAGCTTGGGAGTCGGGGAGCAGTTCTTC. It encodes CASSLGVGEQFF.